This T cell receptor beta chain was profiled in a study of beta chain features in type 1 diabetes. Study information: Healthy donors, compared against patients, showed similar age, gender and cell yields.

Findings and limits, study-wide: Type 1 diabetes patients showed fewer insertions and more deletions at VDJ junctions. It was among patients, rather than healthy donors, that naive, central memory and Treg TCRB repertoires appeared more similar. All four CD4+ subsets of Type 1 diabetes patients contained TCRB CDR3s that were moderately but significantly shorter.

All of the isolated RNA was reverse transcribed, so expressed TCRB transcripts were sequenced. Using immunoSEQ multiplex PCR, the repertoire was profiled, and TCRdb retains in-frame clones only, with some absent. The top ten hold 0.02% to 0.025% of the sample, which has some 700,000 clones, 13% seen once. The V gene lost 7 bases and the J gene lost 0 bases, with 13 bases spanning the gap. The CDR3 contains 14 residues. Per the germline V gene, CDR1 is ENHRY and CDR2 is SYGVKD. Concerning this clone itself: The antigen is undetermined.

Sequencing was done on a sample of naive CD4+ T cells from blood. The source of this sequence is a man between 18 and 29 years old with type 1 diabetes. V gene TRBV10-3 combines with J gene TRBJ2-7; D is undetermined. The CDR3 coding sequence is TGTGCCATCAAAGCTAGGGAAACCTCCTACGAGCAGTACTTC. As protein: CAIKARETSYEQYF.